This T cell receptor beta chain derives from a study of control samples from healthy donors and cancer patients. Unmatched junction bases numbered 6, after V lost 4 bases and J lost 0 bases. The CDR3 has 16 amino acids. From germline, CDR1 is MNHEY and CDR2 SVGAGI. TCRdb's copy holds only in-frame clones and misses some; the assay was immunoSEQ multiplex PCR. The sample consists of 90,000 to 100,000 clones, 65% to 85% of them appearing once. The specimen was PBMCs. The TCR comes from a man in his sixties or seventies with lung cancer. The chain employs TRBV6-5 and TRBJ1-3; 7 bases match TRBD1. This CDR3 is CASSWTGSSSGNTIYF. The CDR3 DNA reads as TGTGCCAGCAGTTGGACAGGCTCTAGCTCTGGAAACACCATATATTTT.